This section outlines one T cell receptor beta chain sequence together with its context. The repertoire was sequenced with immunoSEQ multiplex PCR; TCRdb's copy has only in-frame clones and lacks some. The sample includes fewer than 350,000 clones, around 89% of them seen just once. This entry belongs to a study of blood T cell repertoires in COVID-19. V was pared by 1 base and J by 6 bases, with 8 bases between. This CDR3 comprises 13 residues. In germline, CDR1 is LGHDT, CDR2 YNNKEL (reference sequence). The receptor was isolated from a woman in her thirties with acute COVID-19. This chain uses TRBV3-1 (or the pseudogene TRBV3-2) with TRBJ2-3, with D perhaps matching TRBD1 (6 bases). The source material was PBMCs or T cells enriched from blood (not recorded which). The CDR3 DNA is TGTGCCAGCAGCCAAGTGAGGGGGGATACGCAGTATTTT. Protein product: CASSQVRGDTQYF.